There are a few counts of the clone carrying this T cell receptor (beta chain). Each cDNA held unique molecular identifiers, and template switching gave it a universal primer site. TCRdb re-analysed the 5' RACE reads in MiXCR, keeping a single row per CDR3 protein. Among 200,000 to 300,000 distinct CDR3 sequences, approximately 7% were seen once, and the ten largest hold more than 3%. This sample is drawn from a study of identical twins. The CDR3 runs 15 residues. Germline CDR1 SEHNR, CDR2 FQNEAQ (reference sequence). Trimming removed 5 bases from V and 6 bases from J; junction bases left unmatched: 6. The same data also contributed to another study, on yellow fever vaccine responses in identical twins.

The rearrangement uses TRBV7-9 and TRBJ2-3, with 12 positions matching TRBD2. This sequence was found in a woman younger than 30 in good health. The specimen sequenced was memory (CD45RO+) T cells sorted from blood. CDR3 in DNA: TGTGCCAGCAGCCCCCTAGCGGGGGGGCGCGATACGCAGTATTTT. Its protein product is CASSPLAGGRDTQYF.